The 8 T cell receptor beta chains given below trace back to one sample, sequenced in a study of blood T cell repertoires in COVID-19. Profiling relied on immunoSEQ multiplex PCR, and the TCRdb table lists in-frame clones only, not all of them. Among roughly 350,000 clones listed, roughly 90% were seen once. The sequenced sample was peripheral blood. The receptor set was obtained from a woman in her forties or fifties with active or convalescent COVID-19.

The chain links TRBV19 to TRBJ2-7; 11 bases map to TRBD1. With V trimmed by 5 bases and J by 0 bases, 3 bases remained unmatched. The CDR3 contains 15 residues. Germline V gene sequence: CDR1 LNHDA, CDR2 SQIVND (reference sequence). CDR3: CASSGGTGGSYEQYF. CDR3 coding DNA: TGTGCCAGTAGTGGGGGGACAGGGGGCTCCTACGAGCAGTACTTC.

The rearrangement joins TRBV18 to TRBJ1-1, with TRBD1 identical over 9 bases. The CDR3 runs 19 residues. The J segment lost 3 bases and the V segment lost 2 bases, leaving 16 bases of the junction unmatched. Germline V gene data show CDR1 as KGHSH and CDR2 as LQKENI. This CDR3 reads CASSPSIWTGERRDTEAFF. The CDR3 DNA reads TGTGCCAGCTCACCATCAATCTGGACAGGGGAAAGGAGGGACACTGAAGCTTTCTTT.

This clone came up a few times. This chain links TRBV2 with TRBJ1-5, with D perhaps matching TRBD1 (5 bases). Germline V gene sequence: CDR1 SNHLY, CDR2 FYNNEI. Trimming took off 3 bases at V and 6 bases at J, with 15 bases between the two ends. The CDR3 consists of 15 residues. The CDR3 loop is CASSDVGQGSQPQHF. The CDR3, as DNA: TGTGCCAGCAGTGACGTCGGGCAGGGTAGTCAGCCCCAGCATTTT.

This clone has a single count. This rearrangement joins TRBV7-6 to TRBJ2-1, with D possibly matching TRBD2 (7 bases). Between the trimmed V and J ends, which lost 5 bases and 8 bases, there was a span of 22 bases. Germline values: CDR1 SGHVS, CDR2 FNYEAQ. The CDR3 covers 16 residues. CDR3 DNA sequence: TGTGCCAGCAGCAAAGGGGGGGAGACATATCTTGATGAGCAGTTCTTC. It specifies CASSKGGETYLDEQFF.

This rearrangement joins TRBV10-3 to TRBJ2-3; the match to TRBD2 covers 9 bases. Germline CDR1 reads ENHRY; CDR2 reads SYGVKD. The CDR3 runs 15 residues. Trimming took 6 bases from V and 1 from J; bases not matched to a gene: 5. DNA of the CDR3: TGTGCCATCAGGTCGGGACTAGCCGGCACAGATACGCAGTATTTT. This translates into CAIRSGLAGTDTQYF.

CDR3 nucleotide sequence: TGTGCCAGCAGCGTAGGCCTAGCGGTCTACAATGAGCAGTTCTTC. Its protein product is CASSVGLAVYNEQFF. The rearrangement joins TRBV9 to TRBJ2-1; 7 bases align to TRBD2. This CDR3 spans 15 amino acids. Per germline, CDR1 SGDLS and CDR2 YYNGEE. After removal of 0 bases from V and 3 bases from J, the junction contained 3 bases not matched to a gene.

The genes are TRBV19 and TRBJ2-7, with D maybe TRBD1 (5 bases). V was shortened by 3 bases and J by 2 bases, with 14 bases between the two germline ends. Germline CDR1 and CDR2: LNHDA and SQIVND (reference sequence). The CDR3 is made up of 15 amino acids. CDR3 sequence (DNA): TGTGCCAGTAGTATGGGGCTACTCAGAGCCTACGAGCAGTACTTC. Translation: CASSMGLLRAYEQYF.

The chain links TRBV3-1 (or the pseudogene TRBV3-2) to TRBJ2-2; D is undetermined. From germline, CDR1 is LGHDT and CDR2 YNNKEL (reference sequence). V lost 1 base and J lost 5, with 5 bases in between. The CDR3 totals 13 residues. The CDR3 DNA is TGTGCCAGCAGCCAAGTCAGTACCGGGGAGCTGTTTTTT. Translating gives CASSQVSTGELFF.